The rows below give T cell receptor beta chains drawn from one sample of a study of blood T cell repertoires in COVID-19. Data came from immunoSEQ multiplex PCR; TCRdb stores just in-frame clones and leaves some out. Of some 200,000 clones listed, 65% to 85% are singletons. The source material was peripheral blood. These receptors came from a young woman who had recovered from COVID-19. The CDR3 runs from the conserved cysteine through the conserved F or W. The D gene is left open where the match is weak. Clone size, where shown, is once, few, many, or a class for clones that have expanded.

TRBJ2-5 TRBD2 NA TRBV28 16 CASSLLTSGSGETQYF TGTGCCAGCAGCCTTTTGACTAGCGGGAGCGGAGAGACCCAGTACTTC
TRBJ2-3 TRBD2 NA TRBV3-1/TRBV3-2 16 CASSARLAGAIDTQYF TGTGCCAGCAGCGCGAGACTAGCGGGAGCTATAGATACGCAGTATTTT
TRBJ2-2 NA NA TRBV5-1 15 CASSLVKLESGELFF TGCGCCAGCAGCTTGGTCAAACTCGAGTCGGGGGAGCTGTTTTTT
TRBJ2-1 NA NA TRBV30 13 CAWSKSGDNEQFF TGTGCCTGGAGTAAAAGCGGAGACAATGAGCAGTTCTTC
TRBJ2-7 TRBD2 NA TRBV6-5 15 CASSRSSGLTSEQYF TGTGCCAGCAGTCGTTCTAGCGGCCTTACCAGCGAGCAGTACTTC
TRBJ2-1 TRBD2 once TRBV5-1 17 CASSSGLVLEIYNEQFF TGCGCCAGCAGCTCGGGACTAGTGTTGGAAATTTACAATGAGCAGTTCTTC
TRBJ2-2 NA NA TRBV7-9 17 CASSFPPLSGDPGELFF TGTGCCAGCAGCTTCCCCCCTCTATCAGGGGACCCCGGGGAGCTGTTTTTT
TRBJ2-5 NA NA TRBV11-2 13 CASSWGSKETQYF TGTGCCAGCAGCTGGGGCAGTAAAGAGACCCAGTACTTC
TRBJ2-4 NA NA TRBV27 17 CASSPILGREAKNIQYF TGTGCCAGCAGTCCGATTTTGGGCAGGGAAGCCAAAAACATTCAGTACTTC
TRBJ2-1 TRBD2 NA TRBV30 14 CAWGTSGLYNEQFF TGTGCCTGGGGGACTAGCGGACTCTACAATGAGCAGTTCTTC
TRBJ1-3 NA NA TRBV21-1 18 CASSKYIPEKNSGNTIYF TGTGCCAGCAGCAAATACATTCCCGAAAAAAACTCTGGAAACACCATATATTTT
TRBJ2-1 NA NA TRBV20-1 10 CSASNIEQFF TGCAGTGCTAGTAATATAGAGCAGTTCTTC
TRBJ2-5 TRBD1 NA TRBV5-5 17 CASSLAFVGTAQETQYF TGTGCCAGCAGCTTGGCCTTTGTAGGGACAGCTCAAGAGACCCAGTACTTC
TRBJ2-1 TRBD2 NA TRBV30 18 CAWSVRVAGAYSYNEQFF TGTGCCTGGAGTGTACGTGTAGCGGGGGCGTACTCCTACAATGAGCAGTTCTTC
TRBJ2-1 TRBD1 NA TRBV14 15 CASSRGQGAYNEQFF TGTGCCAGCAGCCGGGGGCAGGGGGCCTACAATGAGCAGTTCTTC
TRBJ2-7 TRBD1 NA TRBV7-3 13 CARGDRETYEQYF TGTGCAAGGGGCGACAGGGAAACCTACGAGCAGTACTTC